A selection of T cell receptor beta chains follows, all from one sample in a study of cytomegalovirus exposure and HLA in healthy donors. Profiled with immunoSEQ multiplex PCR; TCRdb holds only in-frame clones, not every one. The record lists roughly 42,000 clones, of which the ten most abundant hold approximately 1.5%. Sequenced sample: PBMCs. Source of these receptors: a man aged 30-40 years in good health and CMV-seronegative. Both conserved end residues are part of each CDR3. A D gene is named only where the DNA matches it firmly.

TRBV25-1	NA	TRBJ1-2	CASSAGYGYTF	TGTGCCAGCAGTGCAGGCTACGGCTACACCTTC
TRBV7-2	TRBD1	TRBJ1-2	CASSLGRGHGYTF	TGTGCCAGCAGCTTAGGCAGGGGGCATGGCTACACCTTC
TRBV11-2	NA	TRBJ2-7	CASSPSPSSYEQYF	TGTGCCAGCAGCCCTTCCCCTAGCTCCTACGAGCAGTACTTC
TRBV19	TRBD1	TRBJ1-1	CASSIGTGGTEAFF	TGTGCCAGTAGTATCGGGACAGGGGGCACTGAAGCTTTCTTT
TRBV18	TRBD1	TRBJ2-7	CASSPLGTGVITYEQYF	TGTGCCAGCTCACCACTAGGGACAGGGGTAATAACCTACGAGCAGTACTTC
TRBV30	NA	TRBJ2-2	CAGGRNTGELFF	TGTGCCGGGGGCAGGAACACCGGGGAGCTGTTTTTT
TRBV9	TRBD2	TRBJ2-2	CASSSQGGLLTGELFF	TGTGCCAGCAGCTCTCAGGGAGGGCTACTCACCGGGGAGCTGTTTTTT
TRBV18	TRBD1	TRBJ1-4	CASSGNLDRGVEKLFF	TGTGCCAGCTCCGGTAATTTGGACAGGGGCGTTGAAAAACTGTTTTTT
TRBV13	TRBD2	TRBJ2-5	CASTSGRAQETQYF	TGTGCCAGCACAAGCGGGAGGGCCCAGGAGACCCAGTACTTC
TRBV5-6	NA	TRBJ1-2	CASSMEGDSYGYTF	TGTGCCAGCAGCATGGAAGGGGATAGCTATGGCTACACCTTC
TRBV5-1	TRBD1	TRBJ1-2	CASSFTGTGYGYTF	TGCGCCAGCAGCTTCACCGGGACAGGGTACGGCTACACCTTC
TRBV25-1	NA	TRBJ1-1	CASSDQGLNTEAFF	TGTGCCAGCAGTGATCAGGGTTTAAACACTGAAGCTTTCTTT
TRBV7-3	NA	TRBJ1-4	CASSSQVATNEKLFF	TGTGCCAGCAGCTCACAGGTTGCAACTAATGAAAAACTGTTTTTT
TRBV5-4	TRBD1	TRBJ1-1	CASSLWTGAHEAFF	TGTGCCAGCAGCTTATGGACAGGGGCCCATGAAGCTTTCTTT
TRBV19	TRBD1	TRBJ1-1	CASRLQGIGTEAFF	TGTGCCAGTAGGTTACAGGGGATTGGGACTGAAGCTTTCTTT